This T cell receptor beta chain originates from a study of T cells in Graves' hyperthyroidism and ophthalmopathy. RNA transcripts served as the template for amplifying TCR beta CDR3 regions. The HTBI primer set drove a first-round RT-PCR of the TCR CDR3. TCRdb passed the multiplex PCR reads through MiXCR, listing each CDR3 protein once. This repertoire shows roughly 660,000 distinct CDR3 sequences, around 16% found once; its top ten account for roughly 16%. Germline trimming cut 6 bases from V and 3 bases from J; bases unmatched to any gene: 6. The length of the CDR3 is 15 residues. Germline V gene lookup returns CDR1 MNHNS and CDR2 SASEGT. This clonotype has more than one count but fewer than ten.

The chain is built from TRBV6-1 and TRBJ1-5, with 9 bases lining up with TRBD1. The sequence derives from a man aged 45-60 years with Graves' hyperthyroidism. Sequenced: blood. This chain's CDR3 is CASRPRTGVNQPQHF. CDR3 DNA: TGTGCCAGCAGACCGCGGACAGGGGTCAATCAGCCCCAGCATTTT.